This T cell receptor beta chain is from a study of cytotoxic CD8 clonotypes in ibrutinib-treated CLL. Study in general: Following treatment for a median around twelve months, range 6 to 36, response samples were then taken. Points from the study as a whole: Private clonotypes, not public ones, expanded at ibrutinib response.

About this clone: The antigen is undetermined.

Investigators sought sequencing depths of between 1 in 200,000 and 1 in 1 million T cells. Produced via immunoSEQ multiplex PCR; TCRdb's table is partial and in-frame only. The table includes roughly 56,000 clones, roughly 70% detected once. CDR1 SQVTM and CDR2 ANQGSEA come from the germline V gene. The CDR3 spans 13 residues. J lost 3 bases, V lost 7 bases, and 6 bases had no gene match. Sequenced material: PBMCs, taken after 12 months of ibrutinib treatment. This receptor was taken from a human donor with chronic lymphocytic leukemia. V usage is TRBV29-1 and J usage is TRBJ1-2; 9 bases are shared with TRBD1. The CDR3 DNA sequence: TGCAGCGCCCGACAGGGGGTGGACTATGGCTACACCTTC. This encodes CSARQGVDYGYTF. Full variable domain (rest looked up from reference TRBV29-1 and TRBJ1-2): SAVISQKPSRDICQRGTSLTIQCQVDSQVTMMFWYRQQPGQSLTLIATANQGSEATYESGFVIDKFPISRPNLTFSTLTVSNMSPEDSSIYLCSARQGVDYGYTFGSGTRLTVV.